This T cell receptor (beta chain) was recorded in a study of blood T cell repertoires in COVID-19. As for the study in general: The United States, Italy and Spain provided the acute and convalescent COVID-19 samples.

The CDR3 covers 14 residues. The ends were cut back, 5 bases at V and 5 bases at J, with 15 bases in the middle. The germline V gene encodes CDR1 SEHNR and CDR2 FQNEAQ (reference sequence). TCRdb's copy holds only in-frame clones and misses some; the assay was immunoSEQ multiplex PCR. The sample includes around 28,000 clones, around 90% of them seen just once. Sequencing input: peripheral blood. This rearrangement joins TRBV7-9 to TRBJ1-1; a weak D match, TRBD1 (6 bases). This receptor was obtained from a human donor in a cohort sampled during active COVID-19. The CDR3 spells CASSPLGGRTEAFF. The CDR3 nucleotides read TGTGCCAGCAGCCCGCTCGGGGGGCGGACTGAAGCTTTCTTT. The complete variable domain, with remaining parts taken from reference TRBV7-9 and TRBJ1-1, reads DTGVSQNPRHKITKRGQNVTFRCDPISEHNRLYWYRQTLGQGPEFLTYFQNEAQLEKSRLLSDRFSAERPKGSFSTLEIQRTEQGDSAMYLCASSPLGGRTEAFFGQGTRLTVV.